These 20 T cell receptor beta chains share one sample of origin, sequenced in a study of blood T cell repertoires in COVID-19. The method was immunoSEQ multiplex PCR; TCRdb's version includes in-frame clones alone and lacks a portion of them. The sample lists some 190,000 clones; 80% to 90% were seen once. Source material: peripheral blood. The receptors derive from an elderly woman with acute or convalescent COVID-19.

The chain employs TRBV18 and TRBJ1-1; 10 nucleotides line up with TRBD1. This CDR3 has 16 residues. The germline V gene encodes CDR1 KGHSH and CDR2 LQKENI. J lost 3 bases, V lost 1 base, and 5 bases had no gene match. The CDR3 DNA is TGTGCCAGCTCACCACTTCGACAGGGGGCGTACACTGAAGCTTTCTTT. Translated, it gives CASSPLRQGAYTEAFF.

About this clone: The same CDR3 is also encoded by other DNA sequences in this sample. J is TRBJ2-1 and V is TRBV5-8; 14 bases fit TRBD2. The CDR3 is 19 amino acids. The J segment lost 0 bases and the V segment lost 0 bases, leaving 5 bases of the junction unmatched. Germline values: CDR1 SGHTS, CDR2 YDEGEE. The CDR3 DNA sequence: TGTGCCAGCAGCTTGGATGGGACTAGCGGGAGAAGCTCCTACAATGAGCAGTTCTTC. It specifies CASSLDGTSGRSSYNEQFF.

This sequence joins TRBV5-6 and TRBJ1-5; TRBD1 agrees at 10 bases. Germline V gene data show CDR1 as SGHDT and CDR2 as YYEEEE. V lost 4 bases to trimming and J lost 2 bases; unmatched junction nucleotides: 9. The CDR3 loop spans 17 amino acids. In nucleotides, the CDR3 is TGTGCCAGCAGCCCTGGATGGGACAGGGGTCGCAATCAGCCCCAGCATTTT. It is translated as CASSPGWDRGRNQPQHF.

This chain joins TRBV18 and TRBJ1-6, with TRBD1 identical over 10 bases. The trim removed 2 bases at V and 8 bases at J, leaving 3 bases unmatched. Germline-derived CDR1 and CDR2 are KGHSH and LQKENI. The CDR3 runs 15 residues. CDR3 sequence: CASSPSGQGYSPLHF. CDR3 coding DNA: TGTGCCAGCTCACCATCGGGACAGGGGTATTCACCCCTCCACTTT.

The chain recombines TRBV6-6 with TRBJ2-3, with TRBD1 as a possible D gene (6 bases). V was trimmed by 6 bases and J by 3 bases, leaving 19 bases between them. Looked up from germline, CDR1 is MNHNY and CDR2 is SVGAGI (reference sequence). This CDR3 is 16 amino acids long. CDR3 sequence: CASSPIGTSETDTQYF. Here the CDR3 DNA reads TGTGCCAGCAGCCCCATCGGGACATCAGAAACAGATACGCAGTATTTT.

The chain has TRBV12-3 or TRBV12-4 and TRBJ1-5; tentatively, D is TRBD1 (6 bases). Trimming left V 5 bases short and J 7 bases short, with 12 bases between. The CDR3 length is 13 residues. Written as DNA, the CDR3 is TGTGCCAGCAGTCTCCAACAGGGACAGCCCCAGCATTTT. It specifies CASSLQQGQPQHF.

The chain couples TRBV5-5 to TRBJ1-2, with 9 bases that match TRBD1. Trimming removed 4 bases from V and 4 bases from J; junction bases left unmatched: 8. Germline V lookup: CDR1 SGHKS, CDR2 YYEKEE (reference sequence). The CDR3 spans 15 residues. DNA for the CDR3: TGTGCCAGCAGCCCCGGACAGGGGATGATCTATGGCTACACCTTC. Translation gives CASSPGQGMIYGYTF. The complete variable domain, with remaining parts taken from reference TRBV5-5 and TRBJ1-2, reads DAGVTQSPTHLIKTRGQQVTLRCSPISGHKSVSWYQQVLGQGPQFIFQYYEKEERGRGNFPDRFSARQFPNYSSELNVNALLLGDSALYLCASSPGQGMIYGYTFGSGTRLTVV.

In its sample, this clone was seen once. This CDR3 reads CAWSVLAEETQYF. The CDR3 nucleotides read TGTGCCTGGAGTGTACTAGCGGAAGAGACCCAGTACTTC. The V and J genes are TRBV30 and TRBJ2-5, with 8 nucleotides matching TRBD2. The V gene's germline CDR1 is GTSNPN and CDR2 SVGIG (reference sequence). The length of the CDR3 is 13 residues. Trimming removed 0 bases from V and 3 bases from J; junction bases left unmatched: 0.

CDR3 in DNA: TGTGCCAGCACCTTAATCCGGGTTAACCACTACGAGCAGTACTTC. Protein sequence: CASTLIRVNHYEQYF. The chain is built from TRBV3-1 (or the pseudogene TRBV3-2) and TRBJ2-7; D gene ambiguous. Germline V lookup: CDR1 LGHDT, CDR2 YNNKEL (reference sequence). The germline V and J ends were trimmed by 7 bases and 3 bases, with 19 bases remaining between them. CDR3 length: 15 residues.

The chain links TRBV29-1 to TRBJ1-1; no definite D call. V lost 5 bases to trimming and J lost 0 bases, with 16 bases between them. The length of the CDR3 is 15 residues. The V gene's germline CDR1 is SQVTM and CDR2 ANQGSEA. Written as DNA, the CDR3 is TGCAGCGTTTGGTACAATTGGGCCTTGAACACTGAAGCTTTCTTT. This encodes CSVWYNWALNTEAFF.

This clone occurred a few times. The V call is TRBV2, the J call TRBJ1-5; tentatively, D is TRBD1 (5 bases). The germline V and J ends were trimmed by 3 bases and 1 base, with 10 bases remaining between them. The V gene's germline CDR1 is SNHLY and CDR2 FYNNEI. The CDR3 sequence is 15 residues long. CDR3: CASSDGGRSNQPQHF. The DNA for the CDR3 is TGTGCCAGCAGTGACGGGGGGAGAAGCAATCAGCCCCAGCATTTT.

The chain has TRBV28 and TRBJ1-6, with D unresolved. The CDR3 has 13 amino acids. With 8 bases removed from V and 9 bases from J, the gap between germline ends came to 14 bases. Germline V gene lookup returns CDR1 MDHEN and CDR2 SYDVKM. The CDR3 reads CASRVPFSSPLHF. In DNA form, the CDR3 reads TGTGCCAGCCGAGTCCCCTTCTCTTCACCCCTCCACTTT.

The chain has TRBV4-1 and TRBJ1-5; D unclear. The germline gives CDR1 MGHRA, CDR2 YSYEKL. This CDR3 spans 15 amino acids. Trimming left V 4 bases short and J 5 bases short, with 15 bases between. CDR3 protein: CASSRGWAGDQPQHF. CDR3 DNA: TGCGCCAGCAGCCGGGGTTGGGCGGGCGATCAGCCCCAGCATTTT.

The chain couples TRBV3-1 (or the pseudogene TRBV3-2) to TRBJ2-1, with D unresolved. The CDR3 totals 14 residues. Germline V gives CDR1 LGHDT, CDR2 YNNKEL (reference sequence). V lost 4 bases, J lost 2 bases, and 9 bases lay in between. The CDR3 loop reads CASSPSATYNEQFF. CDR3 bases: TGTGCCAGCAGCCCCAGTGCAACCTACAATGAGCAGTTCTTC.

For the CDR3, the DNA is TGTGCCAGCAGCTTACGCCAGGAGGACACTGAAGCTTTCTTT. It codes for CASSLRQEDTEAFF. The rearrangement links TRBV7-2 to TRBJ1-1; D call uncertain. CDR3 length equals 14 residues. Germline assignment: CDR1 SGHTA and CDR2 FQGNSA. Trimming cost V 2 bases and J 3 bases, with 10 bases left between them.

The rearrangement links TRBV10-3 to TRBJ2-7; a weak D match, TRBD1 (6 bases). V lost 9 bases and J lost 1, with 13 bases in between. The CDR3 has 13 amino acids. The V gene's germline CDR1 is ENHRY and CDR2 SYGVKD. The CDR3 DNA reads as TGTGCCATGGGGAACAGGGAATCCTACGAGCAGTACTTC. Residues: CAMGNRESYEQYF.

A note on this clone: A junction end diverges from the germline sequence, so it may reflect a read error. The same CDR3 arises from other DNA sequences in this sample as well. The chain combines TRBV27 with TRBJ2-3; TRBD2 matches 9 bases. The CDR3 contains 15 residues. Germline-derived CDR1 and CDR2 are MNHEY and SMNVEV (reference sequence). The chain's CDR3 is CASSLREGFTDTQYF. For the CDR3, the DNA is TGTGCCAGCAGTTTGCGGGAGGGGTTCACAGATACGCAATATTTT.

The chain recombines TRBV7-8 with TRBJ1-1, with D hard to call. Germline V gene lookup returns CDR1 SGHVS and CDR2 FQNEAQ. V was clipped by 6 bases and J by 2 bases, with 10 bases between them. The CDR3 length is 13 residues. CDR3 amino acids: CASRLGLNTEAFF. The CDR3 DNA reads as TGTGCCAGCAGACTCGGGTTAAACACTGAAGCTTTCTTT.

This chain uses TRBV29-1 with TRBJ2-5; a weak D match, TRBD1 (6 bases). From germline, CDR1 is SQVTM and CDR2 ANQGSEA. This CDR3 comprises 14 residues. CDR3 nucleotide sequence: TGCAGTTGTACACAGGGCGGTAACCAAGAGACCCAGTACTTC. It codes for CSCTQGGNQETQYF.

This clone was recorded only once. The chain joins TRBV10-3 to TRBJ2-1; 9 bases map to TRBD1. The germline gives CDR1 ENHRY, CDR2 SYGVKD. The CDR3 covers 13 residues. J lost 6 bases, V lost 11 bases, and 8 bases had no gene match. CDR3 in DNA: TGTGCCGCCTCCGGGACAGGGTCCAATGAGCAGTTCTTC. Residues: CAASGTGSNEQFF.